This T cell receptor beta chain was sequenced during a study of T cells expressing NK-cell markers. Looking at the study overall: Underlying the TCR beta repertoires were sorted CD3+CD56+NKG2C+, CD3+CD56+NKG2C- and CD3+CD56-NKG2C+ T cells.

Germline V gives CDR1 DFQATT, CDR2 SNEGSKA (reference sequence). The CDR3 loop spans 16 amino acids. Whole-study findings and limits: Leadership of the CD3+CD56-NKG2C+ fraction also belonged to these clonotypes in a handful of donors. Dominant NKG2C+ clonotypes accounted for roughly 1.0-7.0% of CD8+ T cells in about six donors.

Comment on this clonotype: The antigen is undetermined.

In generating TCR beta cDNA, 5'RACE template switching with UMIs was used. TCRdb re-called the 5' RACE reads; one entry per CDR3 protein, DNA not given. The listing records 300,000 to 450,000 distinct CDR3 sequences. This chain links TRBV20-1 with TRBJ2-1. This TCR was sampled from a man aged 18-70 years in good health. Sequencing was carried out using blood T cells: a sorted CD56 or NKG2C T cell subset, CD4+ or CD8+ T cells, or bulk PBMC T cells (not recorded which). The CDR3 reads CSARDPEPSSYNEQFF.